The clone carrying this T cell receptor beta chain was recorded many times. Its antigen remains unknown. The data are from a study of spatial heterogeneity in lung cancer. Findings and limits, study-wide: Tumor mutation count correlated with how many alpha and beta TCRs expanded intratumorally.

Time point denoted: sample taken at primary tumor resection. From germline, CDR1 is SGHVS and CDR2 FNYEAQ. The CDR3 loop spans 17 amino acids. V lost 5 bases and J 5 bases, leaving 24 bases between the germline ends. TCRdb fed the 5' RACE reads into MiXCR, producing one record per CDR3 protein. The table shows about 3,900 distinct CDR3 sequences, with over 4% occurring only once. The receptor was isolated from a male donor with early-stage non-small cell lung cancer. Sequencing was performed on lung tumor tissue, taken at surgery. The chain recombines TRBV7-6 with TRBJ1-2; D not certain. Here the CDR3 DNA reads TGTGCCAGCAGCCCCAGGCCAGGCCTCGGGCTCTATTATGGCTACACCTTC. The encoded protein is CASSPRPGLGLYYGYTF.